Shown below are 30 T cell receptor beta chains from a single sample sequenced in a study of identical twins. TCRdb fed the 5' RACE reads into MiXCR, producing one record per CDR3 protein. The repertoire holds under 250,000 distinct CDR3 sequences, with around 10% as singletons. The sample was memory (CD45RO+) T cells sorted from blood. Source of these receptors: a woman aged 18-29 years in good health.

J is TRBJ2-7 and V is TRBV19; D might be TRBD1 or TRBD2, each matching 5 bases. Between the trimmed V and J ends, which lost 6 bases and 2 bases, there was a span of 20 bases. Germline CDR1 and CDR2: LNHDA and SQIVND (reference sequence). The length of the CDR3 is 16 residues. CDR3 residues: CASSDLPGPKTYEQYF. The CDR3 nucleotides are TGTGCCAGTAGCGATCTACCGGGACCTAAAACCTACGAGCAGTACTTC.

V gene TRBV5-1 combines with J gene TRBJ1-1, with no clear D. Germline V gene sequence: CDR1 SGHRS, CDR2 YFSETQ. The CDR3 length is 14 residues. V gave up 1 base and J gave up 0 bases, with 7 bases separating them. The CDR3 DNA follows: TGCGCCAGCAGCTTGAGGGTCATGAACACTGAAGCTTTCTTT. It yields the protein CASSLRVMNTEAFF.

In this sample, this clonotype turned up a few times. V usage is TRBV20-1 and J usage is TRBJ1-5; D may be TRBD1 (5 bases). Germline CDR1 DFQATT, CDR2 SNEGSKA (reference sequence). CDR3 length equals 14 residues. Deletions cut 5 bases from V and 6 bases from J, with 17 bases between. CDR3 sequence (DNA): TGCAGTGCTGCTTGGACGGGGCAGGGTCAGCCCCAGCATTTT. This sequence encodes CSAAWTGQGQPQHF.

This clonotype was observed a handful of times. Germline is not matched at one junction end, which may reflect a read error. The V and J genes are TRBV20-1 and TRBJ2-5, with unresolved D. The CDR3 contains 10 residues. Germline V CDR1 and CDR2: DFQATT, SNEGSKA (reference sequence). CDR3 coding DNA: TGCAGTGCTAGGTGGGGAACCCCGTACTTC. As protein: CSARWGTPYF.

Worth noting for this clonotype: A much bigger clone sits one base away, suggesting this may be a read error. The CDR3 end shows no conserved phenylalanine or tryptophan, and so a read error is likely. The chain is built from TRBV20-1 and TRBJ2-5; no reliable D call. V lost 2 bases, J lost 2 bases, and 9 bases lay in between. CDR3 length: 13 amino acids. Germline loops: CDR1 DFQATT, CDR2 SNEGSKA (reference sequence). The CDR3 spells CSARQALQETQYY. CDR3 nucleotides: TGCAGTGCTAGACAGGCCTTACAAGAGACCCAGTACTAC.

This clonotype was seen more than once but under ten times. The CDR3 coding sequence is TGTGCCAGTAGTTCCTCTCTAGCGGGGGGCACCTACGAGCAGTACTTC. It yields the protein CASSSSLAGGTYEQYF. The chain joins TRBV19 to TRBJ2-7; 11 bases are a match to TRBD2. With 5 bases clipped from V and 2 bases from J, the junction kept 8 bases outside the gene matches. Germline V gene data show CDR1 as LNHDA and CDR2 as SQIVND (reference sequence). The CDR3 spans 16 residues.

This clonotype has more than one count but fewer than ten. The chain's CDR3 is CSAKRALGGEQYF. Written as DNA, the CDR3 is TGCAGTGCAAAGAGGGCCCTCGGGGGTGAGCAGTACTTC. The V and J genes are TRBV20-1 and TRBJ2-7, with D perhaps matching TRBD2 (6 bases). CDR1 is DFQATT and CDR2 is SNEGSKA in the germline V gene (reference sequence). The CDR3 runs to 13 residues. V was shortened by 6 bases and J by 7 bases, with 19 bases between the two germline ends.

The V gene is TRBV20-1, the J gene TRBJ2-7; perhaps D is TRBD1 or TRBD2 (5 bases each). V was cut by 1 base and J by 4 bases, with 11 bases left in between. The germline V gene has CDR1 DFQATT and CDR2 SNEGSKA (reference sequence). The CDR3 sequence is 13 residues long. Written as DNA, the CDR3 is TGCAGTGCTAGAGGGGTGGGGACGTACGAGCAGTACTTC. This translates into CSARGVGTYEQYF.

The genes are TRBV9 and TRBJ1-3; D call uncertain. The CDR3 contains 16 residues. V was trimmed by 3 bases and J by 4 bases, leaving 17 bases between them. Germline V gene lookup returns CDR1 SGDLS and CDR2 YYNGEE. The CDR3 spells CASSAGWALSGNTIYF. The CDR3 DNA reads as TGTGCCAGCAGCGCCGGTTGGGCCCTCTCCGGAAACACCATATATTTT.

This clonotype was counted a few times. The chain uses TRBV20-1 and TRBJ1-2, with D maybe TRBD1 (6 bases). This CDR3 has 15 amino acids. The V end lost 5 bases, the J end lost 4 bases, and 20 bases lay between the germline ends. Germline V gene data show CDR1 as DFQATT and CDR2 as SNEGSKA (reference sequence). The CDR3 DNA sequence: TGCAGTGCTTATCCGGACAGTCATCTTCCCTATGGCTACACCTTC. Translating gives CSAYPDSHLPYGYTF.

This chain uses TRBV5-1 with TRBJ2-1, with 7 bases identical to TRBD1. Germline V gene data show CDR1 as SGHRS and CDR2 as YFSETQ. The CDR3 consists of 16 residues. With V trimmed by 3 bases and J by 9 bases, 15 bases remained unmatched. The CDR3: CASSSASGTVLLEQFF. Here the CDR3 DNA reads TGCGCCAGCAGCTCGGCCTCCGGGACAGTCCTTCTTGAGCAGTTCTTC. Full variable domain (rest looked up from reference TRBV5-1 and TRBJ2-1): KAGVTQTPRYLIKTRGQQVTLSCSPISGHRSVSWYQQTPGQGLQFLFEYFSETQRNKGNFPGRFSGRQFSNSRSEMNVSTLELGDSALYLCASSSASGTVLLEQFFGPGTRLTVL.

To note about this clonotype: Being one base from a much bigger clone, this may be a read error. The chain has TRBV6-1 and TRBJ2-3; the match to TRBD1 covers 11 bases. CDR1 and CDR2 from the germline V gene are MNHNS and SASEGT. The length of the CDR3 is 14 residues. The J segment lost 4 bases and the V segment lost 4 bases, leaving 1 base of the junction unmatched. CDR3 in DNA: TGTGCCAGCAGTGCGGGACAGGGGGCAGATACGCAGTATTTT. Translation: CASSAGQGADTQYF.

The CDR3 DNA is TGTGCCAGCAGCACCAGCCCGGGACAGAGCTCCTACGAGCAGTACTTC. Its translation: CASSTSPGQSSYEQYF. The V gene is TRBV7-9, the J gene TRBJ2-7; 7 nucleotides match TRBD1. The CDR3 loop spans 16 amino acids. Germline V gene lookup returns CDR1 SEHNR and CDR2 FQNEAQ (reference sequence). V lost 5 bases to trimming and J lost 0 bases; unmatched junction nucleotides: 10.

This clonotype was seen more than once but under ten times. The chain employs TRBV5-4 and TRBJ1-6; D is possibly TRBD1 (5 bases). Between the trimmed V and J ends, which lost 4 bases and 10 bases, there was a span of 15 bases. CDR1 is SGHNT and CDR2 is YYREEE in the germline V gene (reference sequence). The CDR3 runs to 14 residues. For the CDR3, the DNA is TGTGCCAGCAGCCTGGAAGGGGTTCAGTCACCCCTCCACTTT. It is translated as CASSLEGVQSPLHF.

The chain couples TRBV3-1 to TRBJ2-3, with 8 bases identical to TRBD2. Germline loops: CDR1 LGHDT, CDR2 YNNKEL (reference sequence). Losses at the gene ends were 0 bases for V and 1 base for J; bases not matched to a gene: 3. The CDR3 covers 16 residues. CDR3 nucleotide sequence: TGTGCCAGCAGCCAAGAATGGCGGGGGGGCACAGATACGCAGTATTTT. This encodes CASSQEWRGGTDTQYF.

The genes are TRBV5-8 and TRBJ2-3; D unresolved. CDR1 and CDR2 (germline): SGHTS, YDEGEE. CDR3 length: 13 residues. V lost 0 bases to trimming and J lost 6 bases, with 8 bases between them. The CDR3, as DNA: TGTGCCAGCAGCTTGGTTTTCGGGGATACGCAGTATTTT. This encodes CASSLVFGDTQYF.

The V gene is TRBV7-9, the J gene TRBJ2-2; D may be TRBD1 (6 bases). The CDR3 covers 16 residues. The germline V gene encodes CDR1 SEHNR and CDR2 FQNEAQ (reference sequence). V lost 2 bases and J 5 bases, leaving 15 bases between the germline ends. CDR3 protein: CASSLSGTTITGELFF. CDR3 bases: TGTGCCAGCAGCTTATCCGGGACAACGATTACCGGGGAGCTGTTTTTT.

This clonotype was seen a few times. The V and J genes are TRBV20-1 and TRBJ2-7, with a weak D call TRBD2 (5 bases). V lost 7 bases and J lost 7, with 14 bases in between. Per germline, CDR1 DFQATT and CDR2 SNEGSKA (reference sequence). CDR3 size: 11 residues. The CDR3 coding sequence is TGCAGTGGAACAGCGGTAGATGAGCAGTACTTC. It yields the protein CSGTAVDEQYF.

This clonotype was observed at least ten times. The chain is built from TRBV11-2 and TRBJ1-6; no definite D call. This CDR3 region has 16 residues. The germline V gene has CDR1 SGHAT and CDR2 FQNNGV. V lost 6 bases to trimming and J lost 7 bases, with 19 bases between them. The chain's CDR3 is CASSSARGLENSPLHF. The CDR3 DNA sequence: TGTGCCAGCAGTTCCGCCCGAGGGCTGGAGAATTCACCCCTCCACTTT.

This clonotype came up many times. This rearrangement joins TRBV4-2 to TRBJ1-2, with D possibly TRBD1 on 5 matching bases. This CDR3 comprises 12 residues. The V end was cut by 8 bases, the J end by 11 bases, with 18 bases between. The germline CDR1 and CDR2 sequences are LGHNA and YNFKEQ. The CDR3 is CASFRDAEGYTF. In DNA form, the CDR3 reads TGTGCCAGCTTCCGGGACGCCGAGGGATACACCTTC.

The V call is TRBV6-1, the J call TRBJ1-1, with no clear D. The CDR3 is 15 residues long. The V gene lost 5 bases and the J gene lost 5 bases, with 18 bases spanning the gap. CDR1 MNHNS and CDR2 SASEGT come from the germline V gene. For the CDR3, the DNA is TGTGCCAGCAGTCCAGACCGGGGATCGAAAACTGAAGCTTTCTTT. This sequence encodes CASSPDRGSKTEAFF.

As concerns this clonotype: Since a much larger clone is just one base distant, this may be a read error. The chain links TRBV11-2 to TRBJ2-3; D unresolved. Germline CDR1 reads SGHAT; CDR2 reads FQNNGV. CDR3 length: 16 amino acids. The CDR3 DNA reads as TGTGCCAGCAGCTTAGATCCCGGCCAGGTCACAGATACGCCGTATTTT. It codes for CASSLDPGQVTDTPYF.

This clonotype was counted ten times or more. This chain connects TRBV3-1 to TRBJ2-7; D unresolved. This CDR3 region has 12 residues. Germline-derived CDR1 and CDR2 are LGHDT and YNNKEL (reference sequence). V shed 4 bases and J shed 1 base, with 5 bases lying between them. CDR3 bases: TGTGCCAGCAGCCTCTATTCCTACGAGCAGTACTTC. It specifies CASSLYSYEQYF.

The chain employs TRBV9 and TRBJ2-7, with TRBD2 matching over 11 bases. CDR3 length equals 17 residues. Trimming at V came to 3 bases and at J to 4 bases, leaving 12 bases not matched to a gene. Germline V CDR1 and CDR2: SGDLS, YYNGEE. The CDR3 DNA follows: TGTGCCAGCAGCGCCCCCGATTCTAGCGGGAGGAGGTACGAGCAGTACTTC. Its translation is CASSAPDSSGRRYEQYF.

A few counts support this clonotype. The V gene is TRBV6-1, the J gene TRBJ2-7, with D maybe TRBD1 (5 bases). Looked up from germline, CDR1 is MNHNS and CDR2 is SASEGT. The CDR3 sequence is 14 residues long. The V end was cut by 10 bases, the J end by 3 bases, with 19 bases between. The CDR3 loop reads CATYKGVTGYEQYF. The DNA of the CDR3 is TGTGCCACCTACAAAGGGGTCACTGGCTACGAGCAGTACTTC.

The chain links TRBV20-1 to TRBJ2-5, with D maybe TRBD2 (6 bases). The germline V gene encodes CDR1 DFQATT and CDR2 SNEGSKA (reference sequence). V shed 1 base and J shed 5 bases, with 14 bases lying between them. This CDR3 is built from 14 residues. CDR3 coding DNA: TGCAGTGCTAGAGTTCCTAGCGTAAATGAGACCCAGTACTTC. Its protein product is CSARVPSVNETQYF.

This clonotype was counted between two and nine times. J is TRBJ2-1 and V is TRBV7-6; TRBD2 agrees at 8 bases. After removal of 1 base from V and 2 bases from J, the junction contained 1 base not matched to a gene. CDR3 length equals 15 residues. Germline values: CDR1 SGHVS, CDR2 FNYEAQ. The CDR3 DNA sequence: TGTGCCAGCAGCTTAGGACTAGCGACCTACAATGAGCAGTTCTTC. It is translated as CASSLGLATYNEQFF.

This clonotype was observed a handful of times. The chain employs TRBV20-1 and TRBJ1-5, with 9 nucleotides matching TRBD1. V was pared by 5 bases and J by 2 bases, with 4 bases of the junction left unmatched. Germline V gene data show CDR1 as DFQATT and CDR2 as SNEGSKA (reference sequence). The CDR3 sequence is 14 residues long. CDR3 loop: CSAGRQGGNQPQHF. Written as DNA, the CDR3 is TGCAGTGCTGGACGACAGGGGGGCAATCAGCCCCAGCATTTT.

This clonotype was counted at least ten times. The chain is built from TRBV9 and TRBJ1-2; unclear D gene. CDR1 SGDLS and CDR2 YYNGEE come from the germline V gene. V dropped 3 bases and J dropped 4 bases, with 16 bases sitting between them. This CDR3 region has 15 residues. The CDR3 loop reads CASSGEMMITYGYTF. The CDR3, as DNA: TGTGCCAGCAGCGGGGAAATGATGATCACCTATGGCTACACCTTC. Variable domain in full (rest from reference TRBV9 and TRBJ1-2): DSGVTQTPKHLITATGQRVTLRCSPRSGDLSVYWYQQSLDQGLQFLIQYYNGEERAKGNILERFSAQQFPDLHSELNLSSLELGDSALYFCASSGEMMITYGYTFGSGTRLTVV.

The chain joins TRBV5-1 to TRBJ2-7; tentatively, D is TRBD2 (6 bases). The CDR3 is made up of 16 amino acids. Per the germline V gene, CDR1 is SGHRS and CDR2 is YFSETQ. With 0 bases removed from V and 2 bases from J, the gap between germline ends came to 15 bases. The CDR3 DNA follows: TGCGCCAGCAGCTTGGGGGTCCGGGAGAGGGCCTACGAGCAGTACTTC. Amino acid sequence: CASSLGVRERAYEQYF.